The 24 T cell receptor beta chains listed next were all sequenced from one sample in a study of T cell changes during pregnancy in multiple sclerosis. Profiled with immunoSEQ multiplex PCR; TCRdb holds only in-frame clones, not every one. Of around 50,000 clones listed, 80% to 90% are singletons. Sequencing was performed on CD8+ T cells from peripheral blood mononuclear cells, taken in the second trimester of pregnancy. Receptor source: a female donor with multiple sclerosis, enrolled in a pregnancy study.

The chain joins TRBV5-1 to TRBJ1-1; TRBD1 aligns across 8 bases. CDR1 and CDR2 from the germline V gene are SGHRS and YFSETQ. CDR3 size: 15 residues. With V trimmed by 2 bases and J by 5 bases, 8 bases remained unmatched. CDR3 bases: TGCGCCAGCAGCTTAACGGGACAGGTAGGAACTGAAGCTTTCTTT. Its protein is CASSLTGQVGTEAFF.

This clone showed up just a few times. A junction end diverges from the germline sequence, so it may reflect a read error. The chain is built from TRBV10-1 and TRBJ2-7; 9 nucleotides match TRBD1. The CDR3 sequence is 13 residues long. The germline V gene has CDR1 WNHNN and CDR2 SYGVQD (reference sequence). The CDR3: CASTEGQGYEQYF. The CDR3 DNA sequence: TGCGCCAGCACTGAGGGACAGGGCTACGAGCAGTACTTC.

This clone appeared a single time. The rearrangement links TRBV9 to TRBJ2-7; TRBD1 matches at 7 bases. Germline CDR1 SGDLS, CDR2 YYNGEE. Germline trimming cut 0 bases from V and 7 bases from J; bases unmatched to any gene: 10. The CDR3 contains 15 residues. This CDR3 reads CASSVAETGLGEQYF. In nucleotides, the CDR3 is TGTGCCAGCAGCGTAGCCGAGACAGGGTTAGGGGAGCAGTACTTC.

This clone was seen just once. For the CDR3, the DNA is TGTGCCAGCAACTCCGGGACAGATAATTCACCCCTCCACTTT. Protein: CASNSGTDNSPLHF. This chain connects TRBV2 to TRBJ1-6; 7 nucleotides line up with TRBD1. The CDR3 has 14 residues. Germline V gene data show CDR1 as SNHLY and CDR2 as FYNNEI. Unmatched junction bases numbered 5, after V lost 7 bases and J lost 5 bases.

The V call is TRBV29-1, the J call TRBJ2-3; D might be TRBD2 (6 bases). Germline V lookup: CDR1 SQVTM, CDR2 ANQGSEA. V lost 3 bases and J 2 bases, leaving 15 bases between the germline ends. The CDR3 is 15 amino acids. The CDR3 sequence is CSVDEAGLFTDTQYF. DNA of the CDR3: TGCAGCGTTGACGAGGCGGGACTCTTCACAGATACGCAGTATTTT.

The chain has TRBV6-1 and TRBJ2-1; 8 bases fit TRBD1. Germline CDR1 reads MNHNS; CDR2 reads SASEGT. V lost 3 bases, J lost 6 bases, and 10 bases stayed unmatched. The CDR3 is 16 residues long. Here the CDR3 reads CASSDFQGALFNEQFF. The CDR3 DNA is TGTGCCAGCAGTGACTTCCAGGGGGCTCTTTTCAATGAGCAGTTCTTC.

The rearrangement links TRBV9 to TRBJ2-3, with TRBD2 as a possible D gene (5 bases). The V gene's germline CDR1 is SGDLS and CDR2 YYNGEE. This CDR3 contains 15 residues. V was cut by 2 bases and J by 0 bases, with 10 bases left in between. The DNA of the CDR3 is TGTGCCAGCAGCGTTGAAGCGGCTAGCACAGATACGCAGTATTTT. Translating gives CASSVEAASTDTQYF.

The rearrangement joins TRBV5-1 to TRBJ2-3; D is perhaps TRBD1 (5 bases). CDR3 length: 18 residues. CDR1 is SGHRS, CDR2 YFSETQ, per germline. V gave up 0 bases and J gave up 1 base, with 18 bases separating them. The CDR3 loop is CASSLGQGGRGGTDTQYF. The CDR3 region has the DNA TGCGCCAGCAGCTTGGGGCAGGGTGGGCGTGGAGGCACAGATACGCAGTATTTT.

The V and J genes are TRBV15 and TRBJ2-1, with TRBD2 as a possible D gene (6 bases). CDR1 and CDR2 from the germline V gene are LNHNV and YYDKDF (reference sequence). The CDR3 extends over 13 amino acids. V was cut by 1 base and J by 8 bases, with 9 bases left in between. The CDR3 nucleotides are TGTGCCACCAGCAGAGGTGGGGGGTATGAGCAGTTCTTC. This translates into CATSRGGGYEQFF.

This chain joins TRBV9 and TRBJ2-3; 8 nucleotides line up with TRBD2. Trimming at V came to 3 bases and at J to 1 base, leaving 7 bases not matched to a gene. CDR1 is SGDLS, CDR2 YYNGEE, per germline. The CDR3 extends over 16 amino acids. CDR3 loop: CASSDPGGGGTDTQYF. The CDR3 DNA follows: TGTGCCAGCAGCGATCCGGGGGGGGGAGGCACAGATACGCAGTATTTT.

This clone appeared a few times. The genes are TRBV28 and TRBJ1-6, with D perhaps matching TRBD1 (5 bases). Trimming removed 5 bases at V and 0 bases at J, with 11 bases between. Germline V gene lookup returns CDR1 MDHEN and CDR2 SYDVKM. The CDR3 runs to 16 residues. The CDR3 DNA sequence: TGTGCCAGCAGTCTCCCGGGGGGCTCCTATAATTCACCCCTCCACTTT. Residues: CASSLPGGSYNSPLHF.

The J gene is TRBJ1-1, the V gene TRBV11-2; 9 bases are shared with TRBD1. The CDR3 totals 13 residues. CDR1 is SGHAT, CDR2 FQNNGV, per germline. V was clipped by 9 bases and J by 3 bases; unmatched bases: 5. The CDR3 protein is CASNRGRDTEAFF. The CDR3 nucleotides read TGTGCCAGTAACAGGGGGCGCGACACTGAAGCTTTCTTT.

The CDR3 DNA sequence: TGTGCCTGGGGGACAGGACAAGGGTACAATGAGCAGTTCTTC. Encoded protein: CAWGTGQGYNEQFF. The chain joins TRBV30 to TRBJ2-1, with 8 nucleotides matching TRBD1. J lost 4 bases, V lost 5 bases, and 7 bases had no gene match. The germline V gene has CDR1 GTSNPN and CDR2 SVGIG (reference sequence). The CDR3 consists of 14 residues.

As to this clone: A read error may account for a junction end that differs from germline. The chain uses TRBV7-7 and TRBJ2-3; 9 nucleotides agree with TRBD2. The V gene's germline CDR1 is SSHAT and CDR2 FNYEAQ (reference sequence). The CDR3 is 15 residues long. Here the CDR3 reads CASSFSSGVTDTQYF. DNA for the CDR3: TGTGCTAGCAGCTTCTCTAGCGGGGTGACAGATACGCAGTATTTT.

This chain links TRBV2 with TRBJ2-7, with TRBD2 matching over 10 bases. The CDR3 has 14 amino acids. The V segment lost 3 bases and the J segment 3 bases; nucleotides outside the gene matches: 2. Germline assignment: CDR1 SNHLY and CDR2 FYNNEI. CDR3 coding DNA: TGTGCCAGCAGTGAGGCTAGCGGGGGCTACGAGCAGTACTTC. Translating gives CASSEASGGYEQYF.

This chain joins TRBV11-2 and TRBJ1-2, with D hard to call. The V end lost 3 bases, the J end lost 2 bases, and 19 bases lay between the germline ends. The CDR3 length is 17 residues. The germline CDR1 and CDR2 sequences are SGHAT and FQNNGV. CDR3 sequence: CASSFRILGEGNYGYTF. The CDR3 DNA reads TGTGCCAGCAGCTTTCGCATATTGGGAGAAGGGAACTATGGCTACACCTTC.

J is TRBJ1-1 and V is TRBV6-5, with D maybe TRBD1 (5 bases). The germline V gene encodes CDR1 MNHEY and CDR2 SVGAGI. CDR3 length equals 14 residues. V lost 2 bases, J lost 3 bases, and 10 bases lay in between. The DNA of the CDR3 is TGTGCCAGCAGTTACACTGACAGTGACACTGAAGCTTTCTTT. The encoded protein is CASSYTDSDTEAFF.

This chain joins TRBV11-2 and TRBJ2-7; 7 nucleotides align to TRBD2. This CDR3 has 16 amino acids. After removal of 5 bases from V and 2 bases from J, the junction contained 12 bases not matched to a gene. CDR1 and CDR2 (germline): SGHAT, FQNNGV. The CDR3 loop is CASSLKGLQRAYEQYF. CDR3 DNA sequence: TGTGCCAGCAGCCTTAAGGGACTACAAAGAGCCTACGAGCAGTACTTC. Drawing the rest from reference TRBV11-2 and TRBJ2-7, the complete variable domain is EAGVAQSPRYKIIEKRQSVAFWCNPISGHATLYWYQQILGQGPKLLIQFQNNGVVDDSQLPKDRFSAERLKGVDSTLKIQPAKLEDSAVYLCASSLKGLQRAYEQYFGPGTRLTVT.

The V and J genes are TRBV19 and TRBJ2-1; 8 nucleotides match TRBD2. The CDR3 is 13 residues long. J was trimmed by 13 bases and V by 8 bases; bases with no gene match: 13. Germline V gene data show CDR1 as LNHDA and CDR2 as SQIVND (reference sequence). The CDR3 is CASSGGGIVSQFF. The CDR3, as DNA: TGTGCCAGTTCGGGAGGGGGAATTGTGAGTCAGTTCTTC.

V is TRBV7-8 and J is TRBJ2-1, with D uncertain. Germline CDR1 SGHVS, CDR2 FQNEAQ. The CDR3 loop spans 14 amino acids. The V end lost 4 bases, the J end lost 4 bases, and 11 bases lay between the germline ends. The CDR3 loop reads CASSSLPEYNEQFF. In DNA form, the CDR3 reads TGTGCCAGCAGCTCCCTACCGGAGTACAATGAGCAGTTCTTC.

The J gene is TRBJ1-2, the V gene TRBV27, with D unclear. Trimming removed 10 bases at V and 4 bases at J, with 13 bases between. This CDR3 is 12 amino acids long. CDR1 and CDR2 (germline): MNHEY, SMNVEV (reference sequence). CDR3 amino acids: CATLEPLYGYTF. CDR3 nucleotide sequence: TGTGCCACCTTAGAGCCGCTCTATGGCTACACCTTC.

The gene calls are TRBV27 and TRBJ2-3; TRBD2 is a possible D gene (6 bases). This CDR3 spans 16 amino acids. Germline values: CDR1 MNHEY, CDR2 SMNVEV (reference sequence). V gave up 6 bases and J gave up 3 bases, with 19 bases separating them. CDR3 amino acids: CASRPSGRGLTDTQYF. In DNA, the CDR3 is TGTGCCAGCAGGCCCTCCGGGCGGGGCTTGACAGATACGCAGTATTTT.

This clone has only one observation. The chain employs TRBV6-1 and TRBJ1-5, with 10 nucleotides matching TRBD1. The J call is uncertain, as TRBJ2-3 better fits the DNA end. Germline V gives CDR1 MNHNS, CDR2 SASEGT. CDR3 length equals 15 residues. This chain's CDR3 is CASTPGQGEAQPQYF. CDR3 DNA sequence: TGTGCCAGCACCCCCGGACAGGGGGAAGCTCAGCCCCAGTATTTT.

V gene TRBV19 combines with J gene TRBJ2-6, with D unclear. Trimming stripped 3 bases from V and 0 bases from J, with 6 bases between. Germline lookup yields CDR1 LNHDA and CDR2 SQIVND (reference sequence). This CDR3 comprises 15 residues. CDR3 bases: TGTGCCAGTAGTATTTATTTCTCTGGGGCCAACGTCCTGACTTTC. Encoded protein: CASSIYFSGANVLTF. Looking up the rest from reference TRBV19 and TRBJ2-6 gives the full variable domain: DGGITQSPKYLFRKEGQNVTLSCEQNLNHDAMYWYRQDPGQGLRLIYYSQIVNDFQKGDIAEGYSVSREKKESFPLTVTSAQKNPTAFYLCASSIYFSGANVLTFGAGSRLTVL.